Sequencing of this T cell receptor (beta chain) was carried out in a study of human T cells and chemical hapten exposure. Findings and limits, study-wide: Higher patch test scores went with higher counts of PT1 expanded TCRs.

Each CDR3 protein gets one entry after TCRdb re-called the RACE reads with MiXCR. The profile shows about 190,000 distinct CDR3 sequences, 24% of them singletons. Germline CDR1 and CDR2: MNHEY and SVGEGT. The CDR3 runs 14 residues. V gave up 6 bases and J gave up 5 bases, with 14 bases separating them. Time point specified: patch test 3, about 24 weeks after DPC sensitization. Treatment meaning: therapeutic diphenylcyclopropenone sensitization with weekly scalp DPC. Donors, patients with alopecia ranging from 18 to 70 years old and judged suitable for DPC, provided samples. This clonotype was counted between two and nine times. No antigen is known for it.

The source is a woman aged 40-49 years with alopecia areata. Some clones in this sample may be carry-over from other donors' samples. The specimen was whole blood, collected in connection with sensitization to the hapten diphenylcyclopropenone (DPC). This chain links TRBV6-2 or TRBV6-3 with TRBJ1-5; possibly TRBD1 for D (5 bases). The CDR3 loop reads CASRKRGWDQPQHF. The CDR3 DNA reads as TGTGCCAGCAGAAAAAGGGGCTGGGATCAGCCCCAGCATTTT.